The rows below give T cell receptor beta chains drawn from one sample of a study of identical twins. TCRdb used MiXCR to reprocess the 5' RACE reads, holding one entry per CDR3 protein. The table has around 1.7 million distinct CDR3 sequences, about 32% seen once. Material for sequencing was cord blood. Receptor source: a newborn girl in good health. CDR3s include the opening cysteine and the closing phenylalanine or tryptophan. The D gene is left open where the match is weak. The size entry is marked missing in some rows and otherwise reads once, few, many or a size class.

>TRBV7-6|few|.|TRBJ1-5
CASSRKGGNNQPQHF
TGTGCCAGCAGCCGTAAGGGGGGGAATAATCAGCCCCAGCATTTT
>TRBV4-2|many|.|TRBJ2-7
CASSQRWEASYEQYF
TGTGCCAGCAGCCAGAGATGGGAGGCCTCCTACGAGCAGTACTTC
>TRBV10-3|.|TRBD1|TRBJ2-1
CAISESTGSQFF
TGTGCCATCAGTGAGTCGACAGGGAGCCAGTTCTTC
>TRBV27|.|.|TRBJ1-6
CASSLSGFNSPLHF
TGTGCCAGCAGTTTATCGGGGTTTAATTCACCCCTCCACTTT
>TRBV25-1|.|TRBD1|TRBJ1-4
CASSDRGQANEKLFF
TGTGCCAGCAGTGACAGGGGGCAGGCTAATGAAAAACTGTTTTTT
>TRBV5-1|.|.|TRBJ2-5
CASSQTAGEETQYF
TGCGCCAGCAGCCAAACGGCAGGGGAAGAGACCCAGTACTTC
>TRBV28|.|TRBD1|TRBJ2-1
CASSRDRELNEQFF
TGTGCCAGCAGCCGGGACAGGGAATTGAATGAGCAGTTCTTC
>TRBV2|.|.|TRBJ1-1
CAISPEWGRNTEAFF
TGTGCCATCAGTCCAGAATGGGGTAGGAACACTGAAGCTTTCTTT
>TRBV6-2/TRBV6-3|.|.|TRBJ2-7
CASTLALRSYNEQYF
TGTGCCAGCACGCTAGCGCTTCGCTCCTACAATGAGCAGTACTTC
>TRBV12-3/TRBV12-4|.|.|TRBJ2-1
CASSPRASRYNEQFF
TGTGCCAGCAGTCCAAGGGCTAGCCGGTACAATGAGCAGTTCTTC
>TRBV5-1|few|.|TRBJ1-4
CASSGGRTANEKLFF
TGCGCCAGCAGCGGAGGACGGACGGCAAATGAAAAACTGTTTTTT
>TRBV20-1|many|.|TRBJ2-5
CSARGGAETQYF
TGCAGTGCTAGAGGAGGGGCGGAGACCCAGTACTTC
>TRBV6-6|.|TRBD1|TRBJ1-6
CACRPGQWGLNSPLHF
TGTGCCTGTAGACCGGGACAGTGGGGCTTAAATTCACCCCTCCACTTT
>TRBV4-2|.|TRBD1|TRBJ1-6
CASSQGGQGQNSPLHF
TGTGCCAGCAGCCAAGGCGGACAGGGGCAGAATTCACCCCTCCACTTT
>TRBV7-2|.|TRBD2|TRBJ2-7
CASSFRTSSDEQYF
TGTGCCAGCAGCTTCCGGACTAGTTCGGACGAGCAGTACTTC
>TRBV20-1|few|TRBD2|TRBJ2-3
CSAGILAGGSTDTQYF
TGCAGTGCTGGTATACTAGCGGGAGGGAGCACAGATACGCAGTATTTT
>TRBV2|few|.|TRBJ2-7
CASMPGRTYEQYF
TGTGCCAGCATGCCGGGACGCACCTACGAGCAGTACTTC
>TRBV7-2|.|.|TRBJ2-1
CASSILQGSYNEQFF
TGTGCCAGCAGTATTCTACAGGGTTCCTACAATGAGCAGTTCTTC
>TRBV3-1|.|.|TRBJ1-1
CASSLHAGTEAFF
TGTGCCAGCAGCCTACATGCGGGGACTGAAGCTTTCTTT
>TRBV7-2|.|.|TRBJ2-7
CASSLGGPWYNEQYF
TGTGCCAGCAGCCTCGGTGGGCCCTGGTACAATGAGCAGTACTTC
>TRBV2|.|.|TRBJ2-3
CASSAVGANTDTQYF
TGTGCCAGCAGCGCAGTAGGGGCCAACACAGATACGCAGTATTTT
>TRBV6-1|few|TRBD1|TRBJ2-1
CASRGQGGKELPFYNEQFF
TGTGCCAGCAGGGGACAGGGGGGTAAAGAACTACCCTTCTACAATGAGCAGTTCTTC
>TRBV7-2|few|.|TRBJ2-7
CASSRSRHEQYF
TGTGCCAGCAGCCGGAGTCGCCACGAGCAGTACTTC
>TRBV28|.|TRBD1|TRBJ2-7
CASSWQGAVYYEQYF
TGTGCCAGCAGTTGGCAGGGGGCGGTTTACTACGAGCAGTACTTC
>TRBV25-1|few|.|TRBJ1-2
CASSGLPGHGDYGYTF
TGTGCCAGCAGTGGCCTCCCCGGGCACGGGGACTATGGCTACACCTTC
>TRBV19|.|TRBD2|TRBJ2-7
CASSRDYRNEQYF
TGTGCCAGTAGTCGGGACTATCGTAACGAGCAGTACTTC
>TRBV20-1|.|TRBD2|TRBJ2-2
CSAPGAGANGELFF
TGCAGTGCTCCAGGAGCGGGAGCCAACGGGGAGCTGTTTTTT
>TRBV10-3|few|TRBD1|TRBJ2-7
CAISDDREHEQYF
TGTGCCATCAGTGACGACAGGGAGCACGAGCAGTACTTC
>TRBV4-2|.|TRBD2|TRBJ2-7
CASSQDPGTSKGEQYF
TGTGCCAGCAGCCAAGACCCCGGGACTAGCAAGGGCGAGCAGTACTTC
>TRBV7-9|few|TRBD2|TRBJ2-3
CASSLFHFPAGETDTQYF
TGTGCCAGCAGCTTATTCCATTTTCCAGCGGGGGAAACAGATACGCAGTATTTT
>TRBV25-1|few|.|TRBJ2-7
CASSVWQYEQYF
TGTGCCAGCAGTGTATGGCAATACGAGCAGTACTTC
>TRBV5-1|few|.|TRBJ1-1
CASSLRAQNTEAFF
TGCGCCAGCAGCTTGAGGGCCCAGAACACTGAAGCTTTCTTT
>TRBV10-3|few|TRBD1|TRBJ1-2
CAISEPLGTGTNYGYTF
TGTGCCATCAGTGAGCCCCTGGGGACAGGGACCAACTATGGCTACACCTTC
>TRBV12-5|.|TRBD1|TRBJ2-7
CASGRDSPYEQYF
TGTGCTAGTGGCCGGGACAGTCCCTACGAGCAGTACTTC
>TRBV25-1|.|.|TRBJ2-2
CASSESSGELFF
TGTGCCAGCAGTGAATCGTCCGGGGAGCTGTTTTTT
>TRBV20-1|.|.|TRBJ1-4
CSAQTQSFNEKLFF
TGCAGTGCTCAAACACAGAGTTTTAATGAAAAACTGTTTTTT
>TRBV11-3|.|TRBD2|TRBJ2-2
CASSPGWLAGFTGELFF
TGTGCCAGCAGCCCAGGGTGGCTAGCGGGTTTTACCGGGGAGCTGTTTTTT
>TRBV7-8|.|.|TRBJ2-7
CASSLSFSSYEQYF
TGTGCCAGCAGCTTGTCTTTTAGCTCCTACGAGCAGTACTTC
>TRBV2|.|.|TRBJ2-7
CASLGHLSYEQYF
TGTGCCAGCCTGGGACACCTCTCCTACGAGCAGTACTTC
>TRBV20-1|few|.|TRBJ1-1
CSASAGEAFF
TGCAGTGCTAGTGCGGGGGAAGCTTTCTTT
>TRBV28|.|TRBD2|TRBJ2-7
CASSLAVASGRNEQYF
TGTGCCAGCAGTTTAGCGGTTGCTAGCGGGAGGAACGAGCAGTACTTC
>TRBV13|few|.|TRBJ2-1
CASSLGGLSYEQFF
TGTGCCAGCAGCTTAGGCGGACTATCCTATGAGCAGTTCTTC
>TRBV27|few|TRBD2|TRBJ2-1
CASRPGLAGSSYNEQFF
TGTGCCAGCAGGCCGGGACTAGCGGGAAGCTCCTACAATGAGCAGTTCTTC
>TRBV5-1|.|.|TRBJ2-3
CASSSQGTGDTQYF
TGCGCCAGCAGCTCTCAGGGGACTGGGGATACGCAGTATTTT
>TRBV12-3/TRBV12-4|.|.|TRBJ2-6
CASRYSGTPFSGANVLTF
TGTGCCAGCAGATATTCCGGGACTCCCTTCTCTGGGGCCAACGTCCTGACTTTC
>TRBV27|few|.|TRBJ2-4
CASSLRYRGRRDTQYF
TGTGCCAGCAGTTTAAGGTATCGCGGGAGAAGGGACACTCAGTACTTC
>TRBV4-2|.|TRBD1|TRBJ2-3
CASSRGTGGLRDTDTQYF
TGTGCCAGCAGCCGCGGGACAGGGGGCCTCCGGGACACAGATACGCAGTATTTT
>TRBV27|.|.|TRBJ1-4
CASSLPTRVGEKLFF
TGTGCCAGCAGTTTACCCACGAGGGTTGGGGAAAAACTGTTTTTT
>TRBV3-1|.|.|TRBJ2-5
CASSQGTPIVHEQYF
TGTGCCAGCAGCCAGGGGACCCCCATTGTACATGAGCAGTACTTC
>TRBV28|.|.|TRBJ1-5
CASRKTFGQPQHF
TGTGCCAGCAGAAAGACCTTTGGCCAGCCCCAGCATTTT
>TRBV29-1|.|TRBD1|TRBJ2-5
CSVEGDSHPYNEQYF
TGCAGCGTTGAAGGGGACAGTCACCCCTACAATGAGCAGTACTTC